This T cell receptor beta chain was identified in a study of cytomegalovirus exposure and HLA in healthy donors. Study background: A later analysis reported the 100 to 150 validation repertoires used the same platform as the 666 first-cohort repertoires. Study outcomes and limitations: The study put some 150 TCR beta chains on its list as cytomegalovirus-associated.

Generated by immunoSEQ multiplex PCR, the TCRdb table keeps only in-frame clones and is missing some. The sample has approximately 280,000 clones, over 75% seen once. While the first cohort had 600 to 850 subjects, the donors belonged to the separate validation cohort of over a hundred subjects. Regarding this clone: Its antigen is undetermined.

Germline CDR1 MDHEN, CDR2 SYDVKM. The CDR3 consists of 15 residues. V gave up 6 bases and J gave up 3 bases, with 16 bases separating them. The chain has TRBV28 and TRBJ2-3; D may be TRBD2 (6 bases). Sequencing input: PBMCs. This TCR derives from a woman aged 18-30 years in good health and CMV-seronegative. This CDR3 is CASSYGTHETDTQYF. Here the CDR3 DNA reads TGTGCCAGCAGCTATGGGACTCACGAGACAGATACGCAGTATTTT.